Listed below are T cell receptor beta chains from one sample, sequenced in a study of Graves' ophthalmopathy and Graves' hyperthyroidism. TCRdb ran MiXCR on the multiplex PCR reads and lists one entry per CDR3 protein. The data hold hundreds of thousands of distinct CDR3 sequences, with around 40% observed a single time. The specimen sequenced was peripheral blood. These receptors all come from an adult man with Graves' ophthalmopathy. CDR3s include the opening cysteine and the closing phenylalanine or tryptophan. A D gene is named only where the DNA matches it firmly. A clone size is listed for some rows: how often the clone was seen (once, few, many), or a class if it is expanded.

clone_size	d_call	v_call	j_call	cdr3_nt	cdr3_aa
many	-	TRBV15	TRBJ1-4	TGTGCCACCAGCACTGCCCTGGGAGGGACTAATGAAAAACTGTTTTTT	CATSTALGGTNEKLFF
-	-	TRBV20-1	TRBJ1-1	TGCAGTGCTAGAGTCCCGGCGAACACTAAAGCTTTCTTT	CSARVPANTKAFF
many	-	TRBV11-2	TRBJ1-2	TGTGCCAGCAGCTTATTTTTCGAGCGTAACTATGGCTACACCTTC	CASSLFFERNYGYTF
-	TRBD1	TRBV10-3	TRBJ2-7	TGTGCCAGCGTTCGGGGACAGGATACCTACGAGCAGTACTTC	CASVRGQDTYEQYF
-	-	TRBV2	TRBJ1-1	TGTGCCAGCAGTTTAGTGACGCCCGGCGGGAACACTGAAGCTTTCTTT	CASSLVTPGGNTEAFF
many	-	TRBV9	TRBJ2-7	TGTGCCAGCAGCGTAGCCGGGGACGGAACCTACGAGCAGTACTTC	CASSVAGDGTYEQYF
-	-	TRBV29-1	TRBJ1-2	TGCAGCGCAACTTGGGGCTACACCTTC	CSATWGYTF
-	-	TRBV29-1	TRBJ2-7	TGCAGCGTTGATGGTGGGGCCGATTACGAGCAGTACTTC	CSVDGGADYEQYF
many	-	TRBV25-1	TRBJ1-4	TGTGCCAGCAGTGTTCCAGGGTACGACGAAAAACTGTTTTTT	CASSVPGYDEKLFF
many	-	TRBV7-3	TRBJ1-1	TGTGCCAGCAGCTACTCGCCAGGGAACACTGAAGCTTTCTTT	CASSYSPGNTEAFF
-	-	TRBV15	TRBJ1-2	TGTGCCACCAGCAGAGGGACAGCCTTAGGGTACACCTTC	CATSRGTALGYTF
-	TRBD2	TRBV7-9	TRBJ2-3	TGTGCCAGCAGCTTGGGCAGCGGGGTTGTAGCAGATACGCAGTATTTT	CASSLGSGVVADTQYF
-	TRBD1	TRBV4-1	TRBJ1-6	TGCGCCAGCAGCCAAAGACAGGGGGCAAATTCACCCCTCCACTTT	CASSQRQGANSPLHF
-	-	TRBV7-9	TRBJ2-1	TGTGCCAGCAGCTCCTACAGCAATGAGCAGTTCTTC	CASSSYSNEQFF
many	-	TRBV29-1	TRBJ1-2	TGCAGCGTTCTAGGGCAGGGGAAGGGTGGCTACACCTTC	CSVLGQGKGGYTF
-	TRBD1	TRBV5-1	TRBJ2-7	TGCGCCAGCAGCCAAAGCCCCACAGGGGTCGACGAGCAGTACTTC	CASSQSPTGVDEQYF
few	TRBD2	TRBV25-1	TRBJ2-2	TGTGCCAGCAGCCAAGATTGGCTAGCGGCGAACACCGGGGAGCTGTTTTTT	CASSQDWLAANTGELFF
few	-	TRBV7-6	TRBJ2-3	TGTGCCAGCAGCTTAGGGTCTAATACGCAGTATTTT	CASSLGSNTQYF
few	TRBD2	TRBV14	TRBJ2-7	TGTGCCAGCAGCCAAGAAACGGGGGGCTCCTACGAGCAGTACTTC	CASSQETGGSYEQYF
many	-	TRBV7-2	TRBJ1-6	TGTGCCAGCAGCTTAGCCACAGGGTATTCACCCCTCCACTTT	CASSLATGYSPLHF
-	-	TRBV7-9	TRBJ1-1	TGTGCCAGCAGGTTCGGGAGGGGGAACACTGAAGCTTTCTTT	CASRFGRGNTEAFF
-	-	TRBV11-2	TRBJ1-1	TGTGCCAGCAGCCAAGATCCAGGGAATCTCGTGGCTGCTTTCTTT	CASSQDPGNLVAAFF
many	TRBD2	TRBV11-2	TRBJ2-7	TGTGCCAGCAGCTTAGGACTAGCGGGAGTCGAGTACTTC	CASSLGLAGVEYF